The present entry profiles one T cell receptor beta chain with its context. Its antigen is still unknown. This sample is part of a study of T-cell memory formation after mild COVID-19. Study-level findings and limits: Pre-infection memory contained some responding clones, which suggested that cross-reactive memory had joined. A balance of CD4 and CD8 characterized clones contracting day 15 to 85, whereas later expanders leaned CD4+.

TCRdb called the 5' RACE reads again in MiXCR, with one record for every CDR3 protein. The repertoire holds roughly 350,000 distinct CDR3 sequences, with about an eighth as singletons. The sample comprised PBMCs or a T cell subset sorted from them (not recorded which). This clonotype was sampled from a man in his late teens or twenties who had mild COVID-19 (a few samples of this study predate the infection). Cell type and time point are not known.

The CDR3, as DNA: TGTGCCAGTAGTACCGAGGGCCCTCACTACGAGCAGTACTTC. As protein: CASSTEGPHYEQYF. This chain connects TRBV19 to TRBJ2-7, with a possible D match to TRBD2 (5 bases). V was shortened by 4 bases and J by 3 bases, with 13 bases between the two germline ends. Germline-derived CDR1 and CDR2 are LNHDA and SQIVND (reference sequence). The CDR3 spans 14 residues.